This T cell receptor (beta chain) stems from a study of low-dose radiotherapy and immunotherapy resistance in tumors. For the study at large: Daily intake of oral aspirin 300 mg by patients lasted four cycles and began on cycle 1 day 1.

This clonotype was counted at least ten times. Alpha and beta chains were covered, as first-strand cDNA relied on TRAV- and TRBV-specific primers. It was with a constant-region primer and a V-primer adapter that TCRs were amplified over around 18 PCR cycles. TCRdb re-called the reads with MiXCR, one entry per CDR3 protein. The profile covers fewer than 90,000 distinct CDR3 sequences, with over 15% appearing a single time and about 5.5% taken by the ten largest. Time point: before trial treatment. This receptor was identified in a male donor with prostate cancer. Sequencing was performed on PBMCs, taken before treatment.

CDR3 amino acids: CASSLVSGGAFRSTDTQYF. DNA of the CDR3: TGCGCCAGCAGCCTCGTGAGCGGGGGGGCTTTTAGGAGCACAGATACGCAGTATTTT. This sequence joins TRBV5-1 and TRBJ2-3, with 10 positions matching TRBD2. Germline CDR1 is SGHRS and CDR2 is YFSETQ. V lost 4 bases, J lost 0 bases, and 14 bases stayed unmatched. This CDR3 is 19 amino acids long.